A single sample is the source of the 32 T cell receptor beta chains below, sequenced in a study of shared clonotypes between healthy human individuals. Produced via immunoSEQ multiplex PCR; TCRdb's table is partial and in-frame only. Seen here are more than 400,000 clones, 81% observed once, and the top ten hold roughly 13%. The sample comprised PBMCs. These receptors originate from a woman between 40 and 50 years old in good health. Some clones in this sample may be carry-over from other donors' samples.

The rearrangement joins TRBV10-3 to TRBJ2-3; 7 positions match TRBD2. Trimming at V came to 8 bases and at J to 3 bases, leaving 8 bases not matched to a gene. The germline gives CDR1 ENHRY, CDR2 SYGVKD. The CDR3 has 14 residues. This CDR3 reads CAIRGGGGTDTQYF. The CDR3 DNA is TGTGCCATCCGTGGGGGGGGAGGGACAGATACGCAGTATTTT.

The chain has TRBV5-8 and TRBJ2-7; D is unresolved. This CDR3 has 14 residues. The germline gives CDR1 SGHTS, CDR2 YDEGEE. The V end lost 3 bases, the J end lost 2 bases, and 12 bases lay between the germline ends. CDR3 residues: CASSSDPLTYEQYF. In DNA, the CDR3 is TGTGCCAGCAGCTCTGACCCGCTAACCTACGAGCAGTACTTC.

In its sample, this clone was seen a few times. This chain connects TRBV19 to TRBJ1-5; 7 positions agree with TRBD1. The length of the CDR3 is 14 residues. Germline V CDR1 and CDR2: LNHDA, SQIVND (reference sequence). The ends lost 4 bases at V and 6 bases at J; junction bases unmatched: 6. CDR3 amino acids: CASSKGTAGQPQHF. CDR3 nucleotide sequence: TGTGCCAGTAGTAAGGGGACAGCGGGTCAGCCCCAGCATTTT.

This clone was detected only a few times. A read error is likely here: a far larger clone is one base away. The rearrangement uses TRBV28 and TRBJ2-2; unclear D gene. V shed 7 bases and J shed 5 bases, with 8 bases lying between them. Germline values: CDR1 MDHEN, CDR2 SYDVKM. The length of the CDR3 is 12 residues. The CDR3 here is CASTILTGELFF. The CDR3 DNA is TGTGCCAGCACCATCTTAACCGGGGAGCTGTTTTTT.

On this clone: With a far larger clone one base away, a read error is the likely cause. The rearrangement links TRBV29-1 to TRBJ2-3, with D possibly being TRBD2 (6 bases). The CDR3 has 15 amino acids. Germline-derived CDR1 and CDR2 are SQVTM and ANQGSEA. The CDR3 DNA sequence: TGCAGCGTTGTCTTGCCGGTAACTAGCATAGATACGCAGTATTTT. This translates into CSVVLPVTSIDTQYF.

The CDR3 region has the DNA TGTGCCAGCAACCTAGGTGTGAACACTGAAGCTTTCTTT. Translation: CASNLGVNTEAFF. J is TRBJ1-1 and V is TRBV7-9; no clear D gene. V was cut by 7 bases and J by 0 bases, with 9 bases left in between. The CDR3 is made up of 13 amino acids. Germline-derived CDR1 and CDR2 are SEHNR and FQNEAQ (reference sequence).

The V and J genes are TRBV11-2 and TRBJ2-7; D might be TRBD1 or TRBD2, each matching 5 bases. From germline, CDR1 is SGHAT and CDR2 FQNNGV. V was pared by 3 bases and J by 2 bases, with 11 bases between. This CDR3 region has 14 residues. The CDR3 here is CASSFRDDPYEQYF. Written as DNA, the CDR3 is TGTGCCAGCAGCTTCCGGGACGATCCCTACGAGCAGTACTTC.

The table lists this clone with a few counts. J is TRBJ2-1 and V is TRBV7-3; possible D gene TRBD1, 6 bases. Looked up from germline, CDR1 is SGHTA and CDR2 is FQGTGA. Deletions cut 4 bases from V and 8 bases from J, with 12 bases between. The CDR3 covers 13 residues. The CDR3 coding sequence is TGTGCCAGCAGCTCTCGACAGGAACATGAGCAGTTCTTC. This codes for CASSSRQEHEQFF.

Comments on this clone: Other DNA sequences from this sample encode an identical CDR3 as well. V and J are TRBV27 and TRBJ2-7; D is unresolved. The CDR3 length is 12 residues. Trimming left V 6 bases short and J 3 bases short, with 9 bases between. CDR1 and CDR2 from the germline V gene are MNHEY and SMNVEV (reference sequence). CDR3 residues: CASSPSGYEQYF. The CDR3 DNA reads TGTGCCAGCAGCCCCTCGGGCTACGAGCAGTACTTC.

The J gene is TRBJ2-1, the V gene TRBV6-4; no firm D call. Between the trimmed V and J ends, which lost 6 bases and 10 bases, there was a span of 13 bases. The CDR3 totals 12 residues. Germline values: CDR1 MRHNA, CDR2 SNTAGT. CDR3 in DNA: TGTGCCAGCAGACTCTCCCGGGTGGAGCAGTTCTTC. Protein sequence: CASRLSRVEQFF.

This clone was recorded a few times. This sequence joins TRBV30 and TRBJ2-1; 9 nucleotides align to TRBD1. The CDR3 is made up of 12 amino acids. Germline V lookup: CDR1 GTSNPN, CDR2 SVGIG (reference sequence). Losses at the gene ends were 1 base for V and 15 bases for J; bases not matched to a gene: 7. The CDR3 region has the DNA TGTGCCTGGAGTGGGGGACAGGGCCCGTCGTTCTTC. Translating it yields CAWSGGQGPSFF.

V usage is TRBV4-1 and J usage is TRBJ2-7, with D perhaps matching TRBD1 (5 bases). Trimming left V 1 base short and J 2 bases short, with 9 bases between. This CDR3 has 14 residues. Per germline, CDR1 MGHRA and CDR2 YSYEKL. CDR3 amino acids: CASSQGPDTYEQYF. Written as DNA, the CDR3 is TGCGCCAGCAGCCAAGGACCGGACACCTACGAGCAGTACTTC.

This sequence joins TRBV28 and TRBJ2-3; the match to TRBD2 covers 11 bases. V trimming: 6 bases; J trimming: 1 base; junction bases outside the gene matches: 3. The CDR3 totals 15 residues. Per germline, CDR1 MDHEN and CDR2 SYDVKM. The CDR3 bases are TGTGCCAGCAGACGGGGACTAGCGGGCACAGATACGCAGTATTTT. It specifies CASRRGLAGTDTQYF.

The chain is built from TRBV6-1 and TRBJ2-5, with D possibly matching TRBD1 (6 bases). The CDR3 extends over 13 amino acids. V was clipped by 6 bases and J by 9 bases, with 17 bases between them. Germline V lookup: CDR1 MNHNS, CDR2 SASEGT. For the CDR3, the DNA is TGTGCCAGCAGGTCCCGGGACACGTTGTCCCAGTACTTC. Translation gives CASRSRDTLSQYF.

The chain carries TRBV5-4 and TRBJ2-5; no reliable D call. The CDR3 sequence is 12 residues long. Between the trimmed V and J ends, which lost 2 bases and 4 bases, there was a span of 6 bases. The V gene's germline CDR1 is SGHNT and CDR2 YYREEE (reference sequence). As DNA, the CDR3 is TGTGCCAGCAGCTTTTCCTCAGAGACCCAGTACTTC. Translated: CASSFSSETQYF.

About this clone: It differs at one base from a far larger clone, so likely a read error. The V call is TRBV18, the J call TRBJ1-1; 7 bases line up with TRBD1. The CDR3 loop spans 16 amino acids. Germline assignment: CDR1 KGHSH and CDR2 LQKENI. V lost 7 bases, J lost 0 bases, and 11 bases stayed unmatched. The DNA for the CDR3 is TGTGCCAGCTTACCCCGGCAGGGGGGCTTGAACACTGAAGCTTTCTTT. Its translation: CASLPRQGGLNTEAFF. Complete variable domain (other parts from reference TRBV18 and TRBJ1-1): NAGVMQNPRHLVRRRGQEARLRCSPMKGHSHVYWYRQLPEEGLKFMVYLQKENIIDESGMPKERFSAEFPKEGPSILRIQQVVRGDSAAYFCASLPRQGGLNTEAFFGQGTRLTVV.

V gene TRBV5-1 combines with J gene TRBJ1-1, with no clear D. Trimming pared 4 bases from V and 0 bases from J, leaving 10 bases between. CDR3 length equals 14 residues. Germline V gives CDR1 SGHRS, CDR2 YFSETQ. CDR3 in amino acids: CASSEGPLNTEAFF. The CDR3 DNA reads TGCGCCAGCAGCGAAGGGCCCTTGAACACTGAAGCTTTCTTT.

The chain links TRBV29-1 to TRBJ2-2; D remains ambiguous. V dropped 7 bases and J dropped 6 bases, with 18 bases sitting between them. CDR1 and CDR2 (germline): SQVTM, ANQGSEA. This CDR3 has 14 amino acids. CDR3 sequence reads: CSARPMDQAGELFF. The CDR3, as DNA: TGCAGCGCCCGACCCATGGACCAGGCCGGGGAGCTGTTTTTT.

This clone came up a few times. CDR3 coding DNA: TGCGCCAGCAGCCCGCTTCTGGGGATGAGCTATGGCTACACCTTC. Amino acid sequence: CASSPLLGMSYGYTF. V is TRBV4-1 and J is TRBJ1-2; D is ambiguous. Looked up from germline, CDR1 is MGHRA and CDR2 is YSYEKL. The V end lost 4 bases, the J end lost 4 bases, and 16 bases lay between the germline ends. This CDR3 region has 15 residues.

The chain links TRBV28 to TRBJ1-2; 9 bases line up with TRBD1. After removal of 5 bases from V and 5 bases from J, the junction contained 12 bases not matched to a gene. Germline values: CDR1 MDHEN, CDR2 SYDVKM. This CDR3 has 16 residues. The CDR3, as DNA: TGTGCCAGCAGTCGGACAGGGGCCCAAAGGGTGTATGGCTACACCTTC. Amino acid sequence: CASSRTGAQRVYGYTF.

The CDR3 spells CASSLGGRRTDTQYF. CDR3 bases: TGTGCCAGCAGCTTAGGGGGGAGGCGCACAGATACGCAGTATTTT. The gene calls are TRBV11-2 and TRBJ2-3, with D possibly TRBD2 on 6 matching bases. The CDR3 length is 15 residues. Germline V gene sequence: CDR1 SGHAT, CDR2 FQNNGV. The germline V and J ends were trimmed by 1 base and 1 base, with 9 bases remaining between them.

The V and J genes are TRBV5-1 and TRBJ2-2, with unresolved D. V lost 6 bases and J lost 7, with 16 bases in between. The CDR3 is 14 amino acids. The germline V gene has CDR1 SGHRS and CDR2 YFSETQ. In DNA form, the CDR3 reads TGCGCCAGCACCTTAGGTTACGTTGGCGGGGAGCTGTTTTTT. The encoded protein is CASTLGYVGGELFF.

The rearrangement joins TRBV28 to TRBJ2-7; TRBD2 matches at 10 bases. Germline CDR1 reads MDHEN; CDR2 reads SYDVKM. J was trimmed by 5 bases and V by 3 bases; bases with no gene match: 16. The CDR3 covers 18 residues. CDR3 sequence (DNA): TGTGCCAGCAGTTTTGCCAGGACTAGCGGATACGGCGTCCACGAGCAGTACTTC. Translated: CASSFARTSGYGVHEQYF. The full variable domain, completed using reference TRBV28 and TRBJ2-7, is DVKVTQSSRYLVKRTGEKVFLECVQDMDHENMFWYRQDPGLGLRLIYFSYDVKMKEKGDIPEGYSVSREKKERFSLILESASTNQTSMYLCASSFARTSGYGVHEQYFGPGTRLTVT.

The V call is TRBV7-4, the J call TRBJ2-1, with TRBD2 matching 14 bases. The germline CDR1 and CDR2 sequences are SGHVT and SQSDAQ. Unmatched junction bases numbered 10, after V lost 5 bases and J lost 1 base. This CDR3 region has 19 residues. The CDR3 DNA follows: TGTGCCAGCAGCGCCACGACTAGCGGGAGGGCGTTGTCCTACAATGAGCAGTTCTTC. Translated, it gives CASSATTSGRALSYNEQFF.

The chain employs TRBV28 and TRBJ1-3; maybe TRBD1 (5 bases). Germline V gene lookup returns CDR1 MDHEN and CDR2 SYDVKM. Trimming shortened V by 7 bases and J by 1 base, and 20 bases separated the two germline ends. This CDR3 contains 17 residues. The CDR3 region has the DNA TGTGCCAGCACCCCTGGGGGGGGTACGAGTTCTGGAAACACCATATATTTT. Its protein is CASTPGGGTSSGNTIYF.

Points on this clone: A read error is likely here: a far larger clone is one base away. Other DNA sequences in the sample encode the same CDR3. The chain couples TRBV30 to TRBJ1-1; the D is unclear. The CDR3 runs 14 residues. Germline V gives CDR1 GTSNPN, CDR2 SVGIG (reference sequence). The CDR3 here is CAWRDSPAGTEAFF. The CDR3 DNA follows: TGTGCCTGGAGGGACTCGCCGGCGGGCACTGAGGCTTTCTTT.

The chain is built from TRBV5-4 and TRBJ2-7; D possibly corresponds to TRBD2 (6 bases). There are 16 residues in the CDR3. Germline CDR1 reads SGHNT; CDR2 reads YYREEE (reference sequence). V was shortened by 3 bases and J by 4 bases, with 20 bases between the two germline ends. For the CDR3, the DNA is TGTGCCAGCAGCTCAGAACCCGGACGGGGGAGGTACGAGCAGTACTTC. Translation: CASSSEPGRGRYEQYF.

As concerns this clone: The sample contains more than one DNA sequence encoding this CDR3. V gene TRBV11-2 combines with J gene TRBJ1-5, with D perhaps TRBD1 (6 bases). The germline V gene has CDR1 SGHAT and CDR2 FQNNGV. The V end was cut by 3 bases, the J end by 3 bases, with 12 bases between. The CDR3 spans 15 residues. This CDR3 reads CASSLGGQYNQPQHF. The CDR3 region has the DNA TGTGCCAGCAGCTTGGGAGGACAGTACAATCAGCCCCAGCATTTT.

About this clone itself: Just one base apart from a much larger clone, this may be a read error. The same CDR3 can be traced to other DNA sequences in this sample. V and J are TRBV25-1 and TRBJ1-2; possible D gene TRBD1, 5 bases. Per germline, CDR1 MGHDK and CDR2 SYGVNS. The CDR3 sequence is 16 residues long. CDR3 coding DNA: TGTGCCAGCAGTGAATATCAGCAGGGCGGTGACTATGGCTACACTTTC. Residues: CASSEYQQGGDYGYTF.

In regard to this clone: Other nucleotide sequences from this sample produce the same CDR3. This chain links TRBV7-3 with TRBJ2-5, with 8 bases fitting TRBD1. V trimming: 5 bases; J trimming: 1 base; junction bases outside the gene matches: 3. This CDR3 has 14 amino acids. From germline, CDR1 is SGHTA and CDR2 FQGTGA. The CDR3 coding sequence is TGTGCCAGCAGCCTCACAGGGGGCCAAGAGACCCAGTACTTC. Encoded protein: CASSLTGGQETQYF.

The chain is built from TRBV6-5 and TRBJ2-1; D gene unclear. Germline V CDR1 and CDR2: MNHEY, SVGAGI. The CDR3 sequence is 13 residues long. V lost 5 bases, J lost 7 bases, and 12 bases lay in between. The CDR3 spells CASSPPPRNEQFF. The DNA of the CDR3 is TGTGCCAGCAGTCCCCCTCCGCGGAATGAGCAGTTCTTC.

On this clone itself: This probably arose from a read error, given a far larger clone one base away. This same CDR3 is encoded by further DNA sequences in the sample. The rearrangement uses TRBV7-8 and TRBJ1-4; no firm D call. V lost 3 bases and J lost 5, with 10 bases in between. Per the germline V gene, CDR1 is SGHVS and CDR2 is FQNEAQ. The CDR3 extends over 14 amino acids. The CDR3 DNA reads as TGTGCCAGCAGCTTCTCAGGCGAGAATGAAAAACTGTTTTTT. This gives the protein CASSFSGENEKLFF. Together with reference TRBV7-8 and TRBJ1-4, the CDR3 gives the full variable domain: GAGVSQSPRYKVAKRGQDVALRCDPISGHVSLFWYQQALGQGPEFLTYFQNEAQLDKSGLPSDRFFAERPEGSVSTLKIQRTQQEDSAVYLCASSFSGENEKLFFGSGTQLSVL.